This TCR beta chain derives from a study of T-cell reconstitution after alpha-beta-depleted transplantation in children. This clonotype has at least ten counts. TCRbeta library preparation incorporated unique molecular identifiers. TCRdb fed the PCR reads into MiXCR, producing one record per CDR3 protein. The data hold approximately 640,000 distinct CDR3 sequences, with 15% to 20% observed a single time. Germline assignment: CDR1 GTSNPN and CDR2 SVGIG (reference sequence). The V and J ends lost 5 bases and 5 bases, in that order; junction bases with no gene match: 5. CDR3 length: 14 amino acids. The sample consisted of PBMCs from the stem cell graft donor, taken from the stem cell graft. The V and J genes are TRBV30 and TRBJ2-1, with TRBD1 matching over 11 bases. This TCR came from a human donor who donated a stem cell graft to a child with acute myeloid leukemia. The CDR3 loop reads CAWLGTGGHNEQFF. The CDR3 DNA follows: TGTGCCTGGCTCGGGACAGGGGGACACAATGAGCAGTTCTTC.